This TCR beta chain was retrieved from a study of T cells in Graves' hyperthyroidism and ophthalmopathy. In its sample, this clonotype was seen a few times. Antigen: not known. Pregnant or lactating patients were excluded, as were those with uncontrolled infection or other autoimmune disease. PBMCs were derived from roughly 10 ml fresh peripheral blood. Study-wide results and limits: Stable hyperthyroidism and ophthalmopathy were separated using 13 V-J signatures. The model foresaw ophthalmopathy a median roughly 6.3 months prior to onset.

The CDR3 runs 11 residues. CDR1 is SQVTM, CDR2 ANQGSEA, per germline. Using RNA transcripts as the source, TCR beta CDR3 regions were amplified. TCR CDR3 regions were first amplified by RT-PCR with HTBI primers. TCRdb redid the calling of the multiplex PCR reads with MiXCR, one entry per CDR3 protein. The sample holds around 690,000 distinct CDR3 sequences; less than 25% are singletons and the top ten take 34%. Sequenced material: blood. This receptor was taken from a man aged 25-45 years with Graves' ophthalmopathy. The chain carries TRBV29-1 and TRBJ2-5; D possibly corresponds to TRBD2 (5 bases). This CDR3 is CTGLLGETQYF. The CDR3 bases are TGCACGGGGTTACTGGGGGAGACCCAGTACTTC.